This TCR beta chain was captured by sequencing in a study of shared clonotypes between healthy human individuals. Study observations and caveats: What naive subsets generally showed was a larger estimated richness than memory subsets showed. The small donor group covered limited genetic and exposure diversity.

Sequencing used immunoSEQ multiplex PCR; TCRdb keeps in-frame clones, though not all of them. The repertoire holds about 1,900,000 clones, approximately 94% seen once, with 0.95% to 1.5% in the top ten. Naive-designated CD8 cells lacked CD45RO, were positively enriched for CCR7, and omitted terminally differentiated effector memory CD45RA+ cells. There were no recent acute infections or vaccinations among the donors, who were healthy HIV-negative adults. Nashville, Tennessee was home to all donors, who were Caucasian adults. This clone was found a few times. Its target is unknown. The length of the CDR3 is 13 residues. Per germline, CDR1 MNHEY and CDR2 SVGAGI. V was cut by 2 bases and J by 0 bases, with 2 bases left in between.

The material sequenced was naive CD8+ T cells sorted from blood. The chain has TRBV6-5 and TRBJ1-3, with unresolved D. This clonotype was obtained from a man aged 18 to 29 in good health. The CDR3 reads CASSYDSGNTIYF. CDR3 nucleotides: TGTGCCAGCAGTTACGACTCTGGAAACACCATATATTTT.